Below are 14 T cell receptor beta chains sequenced from a single sample in a study of blood T cell repertoires in COVID-19. The protocol was immunoSEQ multiplex PCR, while the TCRdb copy is restricted to in-frame clones and leaves out a portion. The table records over 250,000 clones, about four fifths of them present only once. The sample consisted of peripheral blood. These receptors were taken from a woman between 45 and 60 years old who had recovered from COVID-19.

The chain links TRBV28 to TRBJ1-2, with TRBD1 as a possible D gene (5 bases). CDR1 MDHEN and CDR2 SYDVKM come from the germline V gene. Trimming left V 6 bases short and J 1 base short, with 15 bases between. This CDR3 contains 15 residues. DNA for the CDR3: TGTGCCAGCAGGAAGCAGGGAACCCTTAACTATGGCTACACCTTC. Its translation is CASRKQGTLNYGYTF.

Of note for this clone: Other DNA variants within this sample encode the same CDR3. The rearrangement links TRBV9 to TRBJ2-2; D perhaps matches TRBD1 (6 bases). Trimming shortened V by 2 bases and J by 2 bases, and 7 bases separated the two germline ends. The CDR3 is 14 residues long. Per the germline V gene, CDR1 is SGDLS and CDR2 is YYNGEE. CDR3 nucleotides: TGTGCCAGCAGCGTGGGGACAAACACCGGGGAGCTGTTTTTT. It encodes CASSVGTNTGELFF.

There are a few counts of this clone. The J gene is TRBJ1-2, the V gene TRBV19, with D possibly matching TRBD1 (6 bases). The length of the CDR3 is 11 residues. From germline, CDR1 is LNHDA and CDR2 SQIVND (reference sequence). Trimming shortened V by 5 bases and J by 5 bases, and 6 bases separated the two germline ends. CDR3 bases: TGTGCCAGTAGTCAGGGGTATGGCTACACCTTC. Protein: CASSQGYGYTF.

The chain uses TRBV5-6 and TRBJ2-7; 7 bases are a match to TRBD2. Germline trimming cut 2 bases from V and 2 bases from J; bases unmatched to any gene: 4. Germline CDR1 SGHDT, CDR2 YYEEEE. The CDR3 consists of 14 residues. CDR3 sequence (DNA): TGTGCCAGCAGCTTACCTCGGGGGGCCTACGAGCAGTACTTC. Encoded protein: CASSLPRGAYEQYF.

There are many counts of this clone. The chain carries TRBV28 and TRBJ1-4; the D is unclear. The CDR3 extends over 12 amino acids. Trimming shortened V by 9 bases and J by 5 bases, and 10 bases separated the two germline ends. The germline V gene encodes CDR1 MDHEN and CDR2 SYDVKM. The CDR3 DNA is TGTGCCAGTGCGGCCGGAAATGAAAAACTGTTTTTT. Protein: CASAAGNEKLFF. Full variable domain (outside the CDR3, taken from reference TRBV28 and TRBJ1-4): DVKVTQSSRYLVKRTGEKVFLECVQDMDHENMFWYRQDPGLGLRLIYFSYDVKMKEKGDIPEGYSVSREKKERFSLILESASTNQTSMYLCASAAGNEKLFFGSGTQLSVL.

The chain links TRBV3-1 (or the pseudogene TRBV3-2) to TRBJ1-6; 7 bases agree with TRBD1. The CDR3 covers 15 residues. Per germline, CDR1 LGHDT and CDR2 YNNKEL (reference sequence). V lost 5 bases and J lost 6; bases outside the gene matches: 7. DNA of the CDR3: TGTGCCAGCAGCGATATAACAGGGGTTAATTCACCCCTCCACTTT. Its protein is CASSDITGVNSPLHF.

V gene TRBV7-2 combines with J gene TRBJ1-1; maybe TRBD1 (5 bases). This CDR3 region has 15 residues. The V gene lost 7 bases and the J gene lost 3 bases, with 18 bases spanning the gap. In germline, CDR1 is SGHTA, CDR2 FQGNSA. Written as DNA, the CDR3 is TGTGCCAGCACCCCAGGGTGGCAGGGTCACACTGAAGCTTTCTTT. Its translation: CASTPGWQGHTEAFF.

In its sample, this clone was seen once. J is TRBJ2-7 and V is TRBV5-1; the match to TRBD1 covers 9 bases. Germline V gene data show CDR1 as SGHRS and CDR2 as YFSETQ. The junction had 4 bases not matched to a gene; V was cut back by 0 bases and J by 6 bases. The CDR3 runs to 14 residues. The CDR3 region has the DNA TGCGCCAGCAGCTTGGGACAGGGGGTACCCGAGCAGTACTTC. Translating gives CASSLGQGVPEQYF. Variable domain in full (rest from reference TRBV5-1 and TRBJ2-7): KAGVTQTPRYLIKTRGQQVTLSCSPISGHRSVSWYQQTPGQGLQFLFEYFSETQRNKGNFPGRFSGRQFSNSRSEMNVSTLELGDSALYLCASSLGQGVPEQYFGPGTRLTVT.

The rearrangement joins TRBV28 to TRBJ1-6; 9 positions agree with TRBD1. There are 14 residues in the CDR3. The germline V gene has CDR1 MDHEN and CDR2 SYDVKM. Trimming took 5 bases from V and 14 from J; bases not matched to a gene: 10. Here the CDR3 reads CASSPDLQGATLHF. The DNA for the CDR3 is TGTGCCAGCAGTCCCGACCTACAGGGGGCCACCCTCCACTTT.

Only a few counts were recorded for this clone. This rearrangement joins TRBV25-1 to TRBJ2-1, with 8 positions matching TRBD1. V was pared by 1 base and J by 4 bases, with 9 bases of the junction left unmatched. CDR3 length: 17 amino acids. From germline, CDR1 is MGHDK and CDR2 SYGVNS. Written as DNA, the CDR3 is TGTGCCAGCAGTGAATCCCCCGGACAGGGTCTGTACAATGAGCAGTTCTTC. Protein: CASSESPGQGLYNEQFF.

The V call is TRBV5-1, the J call TRBJ1-1, with 7 nucleotides matching TRBD1. The CDR3 is 15 residues long. Germline CDR1 is SGHRS and CDR2 is YFSETQ. V lost 0 bases and J lost 2; bases outside the gene matches: 4. In DNA form, the CDR3 reads TGCGCCAGCAGCTTGGGGCGACAGGGAAACACTGAAGCTTTCTTT. Encoded protein: CASSLGRQGNTEAFF. Variable domain in full (rest from reference TRBV5-1 and TRBJ1-1): KAGVTQTPRYLIKTRGQQVTLSCSPISGHRSVSWYQQTPGQGLQFLFEYFSETQRNKGNFPGRFSGRQFSNSRSEMNVSTLELGDSALYLCASSLGRQGNTEAFFGQGTRLTVV.

J is TRBJ1-5 and V is TRBV10-2; 8 bases are shared with TRBD1. V lost 7 bases, J lost 4 bases, and 9 bases stayed unmatched. The CDR3 runs to 15 residues. Germline lookup yields CDR1 WSHSY and CDR2 SAAADI. CDR3 DNA: TGCGCCAGCACACCGCAGGGGGCGTGGAATCAGCCCCAGCATTTT. It codes for CASTPQGAWNQPQHF.

V gene TRBV29-1 combines with J gene TRBJ2-5; D is perhaps TRBD1 (7 bases). Per the germline V gene, CDR1 is SQVTM and CDR2 is ANQGSEA. The CDR3 runs 15 residues. Deletions cut 4 bases from V and 4 bases from J, with 19 bases between. The CDR3 sequence: CSVVGQGVEGETQYF. The CDR3 DNA is TGCAGCGTTGTCGGGCAGGGGGTGGAGGGAGAGACCCAGTACTTC. The variable domain in full, with the rest retrieved from reference TRBV29-1 and TRBJ2-5, is SAVISQKPSRDICQRGTSLTIQCQVDSQVTMMFWYRQQPGQSLTLIATANQGSEATYESGFVIDKFPISRPNLTFSTLTVSNMSPEDSSIYLCSVVGQGVEGETQYFGPGTRLLVL.

This sequence joins TRBV19 and TRBJ1-6, with D perhaps TRBD1 (6 bases). The CDR3 consists of 14 residues. Germline lookup yields CDR1 LNHDA and CDR2 SQIVND (reference sequence). V lost 2 bases and J 6 bases, leaving 8 bases between the germline ends. The CDR3 coding sequence is TGTGCCAGTAGTATAAGGGGGGGTAATTCACCCCTCCACTTT. This sequence encodes CASSIRGGNSPLHF. The full variable domain, its missing parts supplied by reference TRBV19 and TRBJ1-6, is DGGITQSPKYLFRKEGQNVTLSCEQNLNHDAMYWYRQDPGQGLRLIYYSQIVNDFQKGDIAEGYSVSREKKESFPLTVTSAQKNPTAFYLCASSIRGGNSPLHFGNGTRLTVT.